One sample yielded the 21 T cell receptor beta chains listed below, sequenced in a study of blood T cell repertoires in COVID-19. Clones were read by immunoSEQ multiplex PCR, and TCRdb kept only the in-frame ones, dropping some. The sample holds some 180,000 clones; nearly 90% are singletons and the top ten take 0.5% to 0.75%. Sequencing was carried out using peripheral blood. These receptors originate from a man over 45 with acute or convalescent COVID-19.

The CDR3 protein is CASSRRGGTYEQYF. For the CDR3, the DNA is TGCGCCAGCAGTCGGCGAGGGGGAACCTACGAGCAGTACTTC. This chain joins TRBV10-2 and TRBJ2-7, with D possibly matching TRBD1 (6 bases). CDR1 and CDR2 from the germline V gene are WSHSY and SAAADI. Trimming left V 5 bases short and J 2 bases short, with 13 bases between. There are 14 residues in the CDR3.

The genes are TRBV9 and TRBJ1-2; the D is unclear. Trimming removed 4 bases at V and 3 bases at J, with 13 bases between. The CDR3 is 14 residues long. The germline V gene encodes CDR1 SGDLS and CDR2 YYNGEE. The CDR3 DNA reads as TGTGCCAGCAGCCTTCCGGCCGGGGACTATGGCTACACCTTC. It is translated as CASSLPAGDYGYTF.

This clone was seen just once. The chain is built from TRBV5-1 and TRBJ1-4, with D possibly TRBD1 on 5 matching bases. The CDR3 sequence is 15 residues long. V dropped 5 bases and J dropped 5 bases, with 16 bases sitting between them. Per germline, CDR1 SGHRS and CDR2 YFSETQ. CDR3 DNA: TGCGCCAGCAGATCGGGGGTCGGGGACAATGAAAAACTGTTTTTT. Its translation is CASRSGVGDNEKLFF.

J is TRBJ2-1 and V is TRBV27, with 8 bases lining up with TRBD2. V trimming: 5 bases; J trimming: 6 bases; junction bases outside the gene matches: 6. The germline gives CDR1 MNHEY, CDR2 SMNVEV (reference sequence). This CDR3 is 14 amino acids long. The CDR3 DNA reads TGTGCCAGCAGTAATAGCGGGATTAGCAATGAGCAGTTCTTC. Protein sequence: CASSNSGISNEQFF.

This chain connects TRBV29-1 to TRBJ1-2; TRBD1 matches 7 bases. The CDR3 length is 11 residues. Germline-derived CDR1 and CDR2 are SQVTM and ANQGSEA. After removal of 5 bases from V and 8 bases from J, the junction contained 5 bases not matched to a gene. The CDR3, as DNA: TGCAGCGTTAGGGGGCGCGAGGGCTACACCTTC. Residues: CSVRGREGYTF.

The rearrangement uses TRBV5-8 and TRBJ2-3, with TRBD2 identical over 10 bases. J lost 3 bases, V lost 0 bases, and 7 bases had no gene match. The germline CDR1 and CDR2 sequences are SGHTS and YDEGEE. This CDR3 is 17 amino acids long. The CDR3 loop reads CASSLGLAGDGTDTQYF. Here the CDR3 DNA reads TGTGCCAGCAGCTTGGGGCTAGCGGGAGATGGAACAGATACGCAGTATTTT.

CDR3: CSTGTTYEQYF. The CDR3 bases are TGCAGTACGGGGACTACCTACGAGCAGTACTTC. The chain recombines TRBV20-1 with TRBJ2-7; TRBD2 matches 7 bases. Germline V gives CDR1 DFQATT, CDR2 SNEGSKA (reference sequence). V was pared by 8 bases and J by 2 bases, with 3 bases of the junction left unmatched. The CDR3 loop spans 11 amino acids.

The CDR3 loop is CASSSTPHRDQPQHF. The CDR3 DNA reads as TGTGCCAGCAGTTCTACACCCCACAGAGATCAGCCCCAGCATTTT. The genes are TRBV27 and TRBJ1-5; D is unresolved. This CDR3 region has 15 residues. V shed 4 bases and J shed 5 bases, with 15 bases lying between them. CDR1 and CDR2 from the germline V gene are MNHEY and SMNVEV (reference sequence).

The chain employs TRBV6-6 and TRBJ1-6; D unresolved. The CDR3 extends over 13 amino acids. In germline, CDR1 is MNHNY, CDR2 SVGAGI (reference sequence). V gave up 6 bases and J gave up 8 bases, with 11 bases separating them. CDR3 in DNA: TGTGCCAGCAGCCGGGGAATCGATTCACCCCTCCACTTT. Translation gives CASSRGIDSPLHF.

This chain links TRBV10-2 with TRBJ2-1, with D tentatively TRBD1 (6 bases). The V end lost 5 bases, the J end lost 7 bases, and 6 bases lay between the germline ends. The CDR3 runs to 11 residues. The germline V gene encodes CDR1 WSHSY and CDR2 SAAADI. In nucleotides, the CDR3 is TGCGCCAGCAGTCAGGGGAATGAGCAGTTCTTC. Protein product: CASSQGNEQFF.

The V call is TRBV28, the J call TRBJ1-2; D is perhaps TRBD1 (6 bases). V shed 7 bases and J shed 6 bases, with 15 bases lying between them. In germline, CDR1 is MDHEN, CDR2 SYDVKM. This CDR3 spans 13 amino acids. The CDR3 DNA reads as TGTGCCAGCACCCTGGACAGTGGCAATGGCTACACCTTC. Its translation: CASTLDSGNGYTF.

This chain connects TRBV3-1 (or the pseudogene TRBV3-2) to TRBJ2-1, with 12 bases matching TRBD1. CDR1 and CDR2 (germline): LGHDT, YNNKEL (reference sequence). The length of the CDR3 is 18 residues. J lost 3 bases, V lost 4 bases, and 10 bases had no gene match. CDR3: CASSRDRGRKELYNEQFF. DNA for the CDR3: TGTGCCAGCAGCCGGGACAGGGGGCGAAAGGAACTCTACAATGAGCAGTTCTTC.

The gene calls are TRBV11-2 and TRBJ1-2, with 8 bases lining up with TRBD1. There are 15 residues in the CDR3. V lost 1 base to trimming and J lost 4 bases; unmatched junction nucleotides: 5. The germline V gene has CDR1 SGHAT and CDR2 FQNNGV. The CDR3 DNA is TGTGCCAGCAGCTTAGGTTTAGGACAGGGCTATGGCTACACCTTC. It specifies CASSLGLGQGYGYTF.

V is TRBV27 and J is TRBJ1-1; D gene ambiguous. Germline V gives CDR1 MNHEY, CDR2 SMNVEV (reference sequence). Trimming removed 0 bases from V and 1 base from J, with 9 bases in between. The CDR3 is made up of 15 amino acids. The DNA of the CDR3 is TGTGCCAGCAGTTTATCCGTGACATCGAACACTGAAGCTTTCTTT. Its protein product is CASSLSVTSNTEAFF.

This chain connects TRBV18 to TRBJ2-2; 7 bases are a match to TRBD1. This CDR3 comprises 14 residues. CDR1 is KGHSH, CDR2 LQKENI, per germline. Trimming cost V 6 bases and J 6 bases; bases outside gene matches: 7. DNA of the CDR3: TGTGCCAGCTCCATTGACAGGGCAGCCGGGGAGCTGTTTTTT. Translation: CASSIDRAAGELFF. The complete variable domain, with remaining parts taken from reference TRBV18 and TRBJ2-2, reads NAGVMQNPRHLVRRRGQEARLRCSPMKGHSHVYWYRQLPEEGLKFMVYLQKENIIDESGMPKERFSAEFPKEGPSILRIQQVVRGDSAAYFCASSIDRAAGELFFGEGSRLTVL.

This chain connects TRBV3-1 (or the pseudogene TRBV3-2) to TRBJ2-6; 9 nucleotides match TRBD1. The CDR3 consists of 17 residues. The germline V gene encodes CDR1 LGHDT and CDR2 YNNKEL (reference sequence). The junction had 5 bases not matched to a gene; V was cut back by 4 bases and J by 1 base. The CDR3 sequence is CASSPNRGHSGANVLTF. Here the CDR3 DNA reads TGTGCCAGCAGCCCGAACAGGGGGCATTCTGGGGCCAACGTCCTGACTTTC.

This clone was detected a few times. The chain is built from TRBV7-9 and TRBJ1-1; D possibly corresponds to TRBD1 (6 bases). The V gene's germline CDR1 is SEHNR and CDR2 FQNEAQ (reference sequence). Trimming removed 7 bases at V and 5 bases at J, with 11 bases between. This CDR3 has 12 amino acids. The CDR3 is CASTETGTEAFF. In DNA, the CDR3 is TGTGCCAGCACCGAGACAGGTACTGAAGCTTTCTTT.

The rearrangement joins TRBV18 to TRBJ2-1, with 7 positions matching TRBD1. The V gene end was trimmed by 4 bases and the J gene end by 2 bases; junction bases not matched to a gene: 2. Germline lookup yields CDR1 KGHSH and CDR2 LQKENI. CDR3 size: 14 residues. CDR3 amino acids: CASSQGAAYNEQFF. The CDR3 DNA is TGTGCCAGCTCACAGGGGGCAGCCTACAATGAGCAGTTCTTC.

The chain links TRBV19 to TRBJ2-5; 7 bases map to TRBD1. J was trimmed by 7 bases and V by 3 bases; bases with no gene match: 8. Per germline, CDR1 LNHDA and CDR2 SQIVND (reference sequence). This CDR3 has 14 residues. The CDR3 DNA sequence: TGTGCCAGTAGTATGGGACAGACAAGAGCGACCCAGTACTTC. Its protein is CASSMGQTRATQYF.

This clone was seen a single time. The rearrangement joins TRBV28 to TRBJ1-4; D might be TRBD1 (5 bases). Germline loops: CDR1 MDHEN, CDR2 SYDVKM. This CDR3 region has 14 residues. Trimming cost V 6 bases and J 8 bases, with 16 bases left between them. The CDR3 region is CASSPPGEAEKLFF. In DNA form, the CDR3 reads TGTGCCAGCAGCCCCCCGGGGGAGGCCGAAAAACTGTTTTTT.

V gene TRBV6-6 combines with J gene TRBJ2-4; 14 bases match TRBD2. This CDR3 is built from 19 residues. Germline V gene sequence: CDR1 MNHNY, CDR2 SVGAGI (reference sequence). The trim removed 5 bases at V and 1 base at J, leaving 10 bases unmatched. The CDR3 DNA follows: TGTGCCAGCAGTCCCCGGGGGACTAGCGGGAGCTATGCCAAAAACATTCAGTACTTC. Translated: CASSPRGTSGSYAKNIQYF.